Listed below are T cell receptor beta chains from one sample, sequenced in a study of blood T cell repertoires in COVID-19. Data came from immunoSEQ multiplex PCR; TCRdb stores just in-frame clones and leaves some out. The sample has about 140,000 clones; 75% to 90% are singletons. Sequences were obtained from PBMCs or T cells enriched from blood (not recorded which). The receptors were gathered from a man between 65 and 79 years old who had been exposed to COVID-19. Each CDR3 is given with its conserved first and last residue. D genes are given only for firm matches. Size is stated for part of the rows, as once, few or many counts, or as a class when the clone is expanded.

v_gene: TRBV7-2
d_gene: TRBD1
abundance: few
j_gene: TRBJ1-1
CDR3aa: CASSSPWTGNEAFF
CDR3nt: TGTGCCAGCAGCTCTCCATGGACAGGCAATGAAGCTTTCTTT

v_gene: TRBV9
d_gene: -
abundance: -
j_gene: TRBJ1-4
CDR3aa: CASSVGGRQPDEKLFF
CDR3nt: TGTGCCAGCAGCGTAGGGGGGAGGCAACCTGATGAAAAACTGTTTTTT

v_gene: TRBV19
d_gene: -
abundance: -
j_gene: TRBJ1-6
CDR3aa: CASSMGGRINSPLHF
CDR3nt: TGTGCCAGTAGTATGGGCGGGCGGATCAATTCACCCCTCCACTTT

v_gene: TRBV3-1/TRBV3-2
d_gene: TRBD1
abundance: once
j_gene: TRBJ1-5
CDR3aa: CASSQDRGQGIGPQHF
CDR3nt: TGTGCCAGCAGCCAAGATAGGGGACAGGGGATCGGACCCCAGCATTTT

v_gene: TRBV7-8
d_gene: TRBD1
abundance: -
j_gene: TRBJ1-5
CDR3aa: CASSFGTGGRQPQHF
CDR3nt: TGTGCCAGCAGCTTTGGGACAGGGGGGAGGCAGCCCCAGCATTTT

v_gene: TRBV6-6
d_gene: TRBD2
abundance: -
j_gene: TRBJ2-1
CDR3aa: CASTEGLAGNNEQFF
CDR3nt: TGTGCCAGCACCGAAGGGCTAGCGGGGAACAATGAGCAGTTCTTC

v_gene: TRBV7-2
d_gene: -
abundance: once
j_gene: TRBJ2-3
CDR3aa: CASSPSYTQYF
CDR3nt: TGTGCCAGCAGCCCCTCCTATACGCAGTATTTT

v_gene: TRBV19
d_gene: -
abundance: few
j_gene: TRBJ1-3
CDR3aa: CASSIGGAGNTIYF
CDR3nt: TGTGCCAGTAGTATTGGCGGGGCTGGAAACACCATATATTTT

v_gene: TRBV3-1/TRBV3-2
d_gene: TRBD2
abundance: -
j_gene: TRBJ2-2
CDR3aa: CASSLPGLAGGTGELFF
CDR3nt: TGTGCCAGCAGCCTCCCGGGACTAGCGGGGGGGACCGGGGAGCTGTTTTTT

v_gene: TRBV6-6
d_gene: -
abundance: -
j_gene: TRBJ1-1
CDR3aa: CASSPSGRPLNTEAFF
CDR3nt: TGTGCCAGCAGTCCCTCCGGCAGGCCACTGAACACTGAAGCTTTCTTT